The rows below give T cell receptor beta chains drawn from one sample of a study of T cell clones after liver transplantation. Clones were sequenced by immunoSEQ multiplex PCR, and TCRdb holds only the in-frame ones, with some missing. The sample carries 18,000 or so clones, 80% to 90% recorded once. The sequencing used CD8+ T cells from blood, collected about 46 months after liver transplant. These TCRs come from a human patient who received a liver transplant. Some T cells may be transferred from the graft donor. Each CDR3 is given with its conserved first and last residue. A D gene is named only where the DNA matches it firmly. The size of a clone is reported for some rows only, either as once, few or many, or as a class for expanded clones.

V	J	D	size	CDR3	DNA
TRBV9	TRBJ2-7	TRBD1	.	CASSVGLRDRVDEQYF	TGTGCCAGCAGCGTAGGTTTGAGGGACAGGGTCGACGAGCAGTACTTC
TRBV19	TRBJ2-1	TRBD2	.	CATRTSGSEQFF	TGTGCCACTCGGACTAGCGGGAGTGAGCAGTTCTTC
TRBV27	TRBJ2-4	TRBD2	.	CASSLSSGSPKNIQYF	TGTGCCAGCAGTTTATCGAGCGGGAGCCCTAAAAACATTCAGTACTTC
TRBV5-4	TRBJ2-3	.	.	CASSLGQTDTQYF	TGTGCCAGCAGCTTGGGGCAGACAGATACGCAGTATTTT
TRBV5-4	TRBJ2-7	.	.	CASSLSNFVDEQYF	TGTGCCAGCAGCTTGTCAAACTTTGTCGACGAGCAGTACTTC
TRBV4-3	TRBJ2-6	.	.	CASSQDPSGANVLTF	TGCGCCAGCAGCCAAGATCCCTCTGGGGCCAACGTCCTGACTTTC
TRBV28	TRBJ2-1	.	once	CASSLMRPEQFF	TGTGCCAGCAGCTTGATGAGACCTGAGCAGTTCTTC
TRBV5-1	TRBJ1-1	.	.	CASSGMNTEAFF	TGCGCCAGCAGCGGCATGAACACTGAAGCTTTCTTT
TRBV28	TRBJ2-2	.	.	CASSPRQESGELFF	TGTGCCAGCAGTCCCCGACAGGAGTCCGGGGAGCTGTTTTTT
TRBV4-1	TRBJ2-1	TRBD1	once	CASRGTGNNEQFF	TGCGCCAGCAGAGGGACAGGGAACAATGAGCAGTTCTTC
TRBV28	TRBJ1-3	.	.	CASSFIPGWGGNTIYF	TGTGCCAGCAGTTTTATTCCGGGCTGGGGAGGAAACACCATATATTTT
TRBV4-3	TRBJ1-1	.	.	CASSQDEVAFF	TGCGCCAGCAGCCAAGATGAGGTGGCTTTCTTT
TRBV7-9	TRBJ1-4	.	.	CASSREAPDRLNEKLFF	TGTGCCAGCAGTCGAGAAGCGCCGGACAGATTGAATGAAAAACTGTTTTTT
TRBV14	TRBJ1-5	.	.	CASSQEEEQGPQHF	TGTGCCAGCAGCCAAGAGGAGGAGCAAGGGCCCCAGCATTTT
TRBV7-8	TRBJ2-7	TRBD1	.	CASTPGPSQGAGEQYF	TGTGCCAGCACCCCTGGTCCTTCACAGGGGGCGGGAGAGCAGTACTTC
TRBV18	TRBJ2-7	.	few	CASSPQRIEQYF	TGTGCCAGCTCACCACAGAGGATAGAGCAGTACTTC
TRBV28	TRBJ1-1	TRBD1	.	CASSPPQGGRRSEAFF	TGTGCCAGCAGTCCCCCCCAGGGGGGGCGGCGTTCTGAAGCTTTCTTT
TRBV5-1	TRBJ1-2	.	.	CASSFGTQWDYGYTF	TGCGCCAGCAGCTTTGGGACTCAGTGGGACTATGGCTACACCTTC
TRBV27	TRBJ2-2	.	.	CASTMGGPGELFF	TGTGCCAGCACGATGGGGGGCCCCGGGGAGCTGTTTTTT
TRBV4-1	TRBJ1-5	.	.	CASSHSQGNHSNQPQHF	TGCGCCAGCAGCCACTCACAGGGAAACCATAGCAATCAGCCCCAGCATTTT